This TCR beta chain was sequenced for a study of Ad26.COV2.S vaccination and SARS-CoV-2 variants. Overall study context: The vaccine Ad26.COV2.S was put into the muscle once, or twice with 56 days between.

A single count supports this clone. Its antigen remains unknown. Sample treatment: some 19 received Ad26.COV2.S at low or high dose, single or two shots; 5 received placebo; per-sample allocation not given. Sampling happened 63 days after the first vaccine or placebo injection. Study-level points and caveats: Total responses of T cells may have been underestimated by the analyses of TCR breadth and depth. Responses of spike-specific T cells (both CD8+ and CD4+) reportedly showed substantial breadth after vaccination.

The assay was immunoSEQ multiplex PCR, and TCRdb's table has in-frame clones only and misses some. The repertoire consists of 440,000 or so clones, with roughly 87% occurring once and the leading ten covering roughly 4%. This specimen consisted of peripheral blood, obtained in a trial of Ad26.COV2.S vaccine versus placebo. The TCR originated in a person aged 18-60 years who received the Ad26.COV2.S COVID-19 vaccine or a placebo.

In nucleotides, the CDR3 is TGTGCCAGCAGCCAAGATTCACAGGGGCGGGCCTATGGCTACACCTTC. Translated: CASSQDSQGRAYGYTF. The rearrangement joins TRBV3-1 (or the pseudogene TRBV3-2) to TRBJ1-2; 7 bases are a match to TRBD1. CDR3 length: 16 amino acids. Germline V gives CDR1 LGHDT, CDR2 YNNKEL (reference sequence). After removal of 0 bases from V and 4 bases from J, the junction contained 8 bases not matched to a gene.